This TCR beta chain was retrieved from a study of blood T cell repertoires in COVID-19. Study-wide context: Samples taken during acute and convalescent COVID-19 were collected in the United States, Italy and Spain. Sources were T cells, B-cell-depleted T cells, or PBMCs; the material itself was cDNA or gDNA.

CDR3 length: 15 amino acids. From germline, CDR1 is ENHRY and CDR2 SYGVKD. Comment on this clone: Relative to the germline gene, one junction end is altered; a read error may explain this.

Source study methods: How many nucleated cells were present was estimated from reference gene primer amplification. The protocol was immunoSEQ multiplex PCR, while the TCRdb copy is restricted to in-frame clones and leaves out a portion. V and J calls plus clone size are reproduced from that table; the DNA served to infer D and trimming. This table holds approximately 90,000 clones, 89% found once. The sequence came from a woman aged 65 to 85 with acute or convalescent COVID-19. The chain links TRBV10-3 to TRBJ2-2, with D possibly matching TRBD2 (5 bases). Material for sequencing was peripheral blood. CDR3 residues: CAIMEPGSYTGELFF. CDR3 DNA: TGTGCGATCATGGAGCCGGGGAGTTACACCGGGGAGCTGTTTTTT.